This TCR beta chain was sequenced in a study of T cell repertoires in cytomegalovirus infection. Regarding this clonotype: The target antigen is unknown.

The study, taken as a whole, reports: Dominant in the ex vivo response were TCR beta clonotypes restricted by HLA-C and specific for CMV.

TCRdb independently ran MiXCR on the reads; one entry per CDR3 protein. Of tens of thousands of distinct CDR3 sequences listed, about 50% are singletons. This sequence was found in a human donor in good health (CMV status not recorded). Some clones in this sample may be carry-over from other donors' samples. Sequencing used CD8+ T cells from cultured PBMCs, obtained from culture after CMV antigen stimulation.

The CDR3 region is CASSELPVQNTGELFF. Written as DNA, the CDR3 is TGTGCCAGCAGTGAACTGCCAGTTCAGAACACCGGGGAGCTGTTTTTT. The genes are TRBV6-1 and TRBJ2-2; D is ambiguous. CDR3 length: 16 residues. Germline V gives CDR1 MNHNS, CDR2 SASEGT. Trimming took off 2 bases at V and 1 base at J, with 11 bases between the two ends.